This record covers a single TCR beta chain. This CDR3 has 15 residues. Germline lookup yields CDR1 LNHDA and CDR2 SQIVND (reference sequence). V lost 4 bases, J lost 10 bases, and 8 bases stayed unmatched. This entry is derived from a study of blood T cell repertoires in COVID-19. On the study more broadly: Samples came from the United States, Italy and Spain, spanning acute and convalescent COVID-19.

Authors' processing steps: Amplifying reference gene primers gave estimates of nucleated cell counts. The data were produced by immunoSEQ multiplex PCR, yet TCRdb's version contains in-frame clones alone and is incomplete. V and J calls and clone size are given by that table; D and trimming were obtained from the DNA. The table includes around 280,000 clones, nearly 90% detected once. Participants, 18 to 89 years old, spanned under 25 US areas. This TCR derives from a woman between 18 and 29 years old with acute COVID-19. The chain links TRBV19 to TRBJ2-1; 12 bases agree with TRBD2. The sequenced material came from PBMCs or T cells enriched from blood (not recorded which). Here the CDR3 reads CASSTGLAGTEEQFF. The CDR3 DNA is TGTGCCAGTAGTACAGGACTAGCGGGAACGGAAGAGCAGTTCTTC.